The 27 T cell receptor beta chains below come from one sample, sequenced in a study of beta chain features in type 1 diabetes. What was sequenced were expressed TCRB transcripts, since all of the isolated RNA had been reverse transcribed. The repertoire was sequenced with immunoSEQ multiplex PCR; TCRdb's copy has only in-frame clones and lacks some. Among 40,000 to 65,000 clones listed, 50% to 75% were seen once. Study-level findings and limits: Type 1 diabetes patients had moderately but significantly shorter TCRB CDR3s in all four CD4+ subsets.

For these receptors, no antigen is known. The sample was stem cell memory CD4+ T cells from blood. These receptors originate from a young woman with type 1 diabetes.

J is TRBJ2-5 and V is TRBV5-1; 11 bases fit TRBD2. Germline-derived CDR1 and CDR2 are SGHRS and YFSETQ. After removal of 4 bases from V and 2 bases from J, the junction contained 7 bases not matched to a gene. There are 16 residues in the CDR3. The CDR3 DNA sequence: TGCGCCAGCAGCACCGGACTAGCGGGTAAACAAGAGACCCAGTACTTC. Translating gives CASSTGLAGKQETQYF.

This chain links TRBV29-1 with TRBJ2-7; weak D call: TRBD1 (5 bases). Germline CDR1 and CDR2: SQVTM and ANQGSEA. CDR3 size: 10 residues. V dropped 7 bases and J dropped 5 bases, with 9 bases sitting between them. The CDR3 nucleotides are TGCAGCGGGGGCGAGAACGAGCAGTACTTC. Amino acids: CSGGENEQYF.

The chain combines TRBV5-1 with TRBJ1-1; D call uncertain. V gave up 0 bases and J gave up 1 base, with 4 bases separating them. Germline V gene data show CDR1 as SGHRS and CDR2 as YFSETQ. The length of the CDR3 is 13 residues. CDR3 DNA sequence: TGCGCCAGCAGCTTGGGAGGGAACACTGAAGCTTTCTTT. Its protein product is CASSLGGNTEAFF.

This clone was observed a few times. The chain is built from TRBV6-6 and TRBJ2-5, with unresolved D. CDR3 size: 14 residues. CDR1 MNHNY and CDR2 SVGAGI come from the germline V gene (reference sequence). Trimming pared 2 bases from V and 4 bases from J, leaving 11 bases between. CDR3 coding DNA: TGTGCCAGCAGTTACCGGGTAGTTCGAGAGACCCAGTACTTC. It codes for CASSYRVVRETQYF.

The J gene is TRBJ1-1, the V gene TRBV27, with D tentatively TRBD1 (6 bases). The CDR3 length is 13 residues. V lost 5 bases, J lost 6 bases, and 13 bases lay in between. Germline V gene sequence: CDR1 MNHEY, CDR2 SMNVEV (reference sequence). CDR3 sequence: CASSTPHRAEAFF. The CDR3 region has the DNA TGTGCCAGCAGTACCCCCCACAGGGCTGAAGCTTTCTTT.

The chain combines TRBV27 with TRBJ2-7; a weak D match, TRBD2 (6 bases). The V end lost 6 bases, the J end lost 2 bases, and 17 bases lay between the germline ends. Germline values: CDR1 MNHEY, CDR2 SMNVEV (reference sequence). CDR3 length: 15 residues. CDR3 in amino acids: CASRDAGPQTYEQYF. The CDR3 DNA reads as TGTGCCAGCAGAGATGCGGGGCCACAAACCTACGAGCAGTACTTC.

This clone was counted only a few times. This rearrangement joins TRBV27 to TRBJ2-7, with 9 bases aligning to TRBD1. Germline CDR1 reads MNHEY; CDR2 reads SMNVEV (reference sequence). The CDR3 runs 14 residues. J was trimmed by 2 bases and V by 5 bases; bases with no gene match: 4. The CDR3 loop reads CASSLGQGPYEQYF. Here the CDR3 DNA reads TGTGCCAGCAGTCTGGGACAGGGACCCTACGAGCAGTACTTC.

V usage is TRBV5-1 and J usage is TRBJ2-3; possible D gene TRBD1, 6 bases. The CDR3 is made up of 15 amino acids. Trimming pared 3 bases from V and 0 bases from J, leaving 11 bases between. The germline CDR1 and CDR2 sequences are SGHRS and YFSETQ. The CDR3: CASSSSTGSTDTQYF. CDR3 in DNA: TGCGCCAGCAGCTCCTCGACAGGTAGCACAGATACGCAGTATTTT.

This clone occurred a few times. This rearrangement joins TRBV9 to TRBJ1-5, with D perhaps TRBD1 (6 bases). Trimming removed 3 bases at V and 3 bases at J, with 13 bases between. This CDR3 is built from 15 residues. CDR1 and CDR2 (germline): SGDLS, YYNGEE. The CDR3 protein is CASSATGQHNQPQHF. In DNA form, the CDR3 reads TGTGCCAGCAGCGCTACCGGACAGCACAATCAGCCCCAGCATTTT.

This clone occurred a few times. The CDR3 protein is CSGAGDGETQYF. The CDR3 region has the DNA TGCAGCGGAGCGGGAGATGGGGAGACCCAGTACTTC. V usage is TRBV29-1 and J usage is TRBJ2-5, with 8 bases identical to TRBD2. The trim removed 7 bases at V and 5 bases at J, leaving 6 bases unmatched. Germline-derived CDR1 and CDR2 are SQVTM and ANQGSEA. The CDR3 is 12 amino acids.

The chain couples TRBV5-4 to TRBJ2-7; TRBD2 matches at 7 bases. The CDR3 is 16 residues long. With V trimmed by 5 bases and J by 0 bases, 11 bases remained unmatched. Looked up from germline, CDR1 is SGHNT and CDR2 is YYREEE (reference sequence). The CDR3, as DNA: TGTGCCAGCAGAATGGACCTAGCGGAGAGCTCCTACGAGCAGTACTTC. As protein: CASRMDLAESSYEQYF.

In this sample, this clone turned up a few times. The chain has TRBV18 and TRBJ2-3, with 11 bases lining up with TRBD2. The CDR3 consists of 15 residues. The J segment lost 5 bases and the V segment lost 5 bases, leaving 6 bases of the junction unmatched. Germline V gene lookup returns CDR1 KGHSH and CDR2 LQKENI. The CDR3 sequence: CASSSTSGTGDTQYF. CDR3 nucleotide sequence: TGTGCCAGCTCATCGACTAGCGGGACTGGAGATACGCAGTATTTT. Combining the CDR3 with reference TRBV18 and TRBJ2-3 gives the whole variable domain NAGVMQNPRHLVRRRGQEARLRCSPMKGHSHVYWYRQLPEEGLKFMVYLQKENIIDESGMPKERFSAEFPKEGPSILRIQQVVRGDSAAYFCASSSTSGTGDTQYFGPGTRLTVL.

Turning to this clone: One junction end disagrees with the germline gene, perhaps due to a read error. This chain connects TRBV7-7 to TRBJ2-5; D perhaps matches TRBD1 (6 bases). This CDR3 region has 13 residues. In germline, CDR1 is SSHAT, CDR2 FNYEAQ (reference sequence). The CDR3 loop is CASSRGQQETQYF. Here the CDR3 DNA reads TGTGCTAGCAGCCGAGGACAGCAAGAGACCCAGTACTTC.

The chain has TRBV7-2 and TRBJ2-7; 8 bases are shared with TRBD1. The V gene's germline CDR1 is SGHTA and CDR2 FQGNSA. The V gene end was trimmed by 6 bases and the J gene end by 2 bases; junction bases not matched to a gene: 6. The CDR3 totals 14 residues. The CDR3 sequence is CASRRQGSAYEQYF. The CDR3 DNA follows: TGTGCCAGCAGGCGACAGGGGAGTGCCTACGAGCAGTACTTC.

The chain has TRBV4-1 and TRBJ2-1; D possibly corresponds to TRBD2 (5 bases). The CDR3 length is 12 residues. V lost 0 bases to trimming and J lost 8 bases, with 5 bases between them. Germline V gene lookup returns CDR1 MGHRA and CDR2 YSYEKL. The CDR3 DNA reads TGCGCCAGCAGCCAAGATAGCGATGAGCAGTTCTTC. Encoded protein: CASSQDSDEQFF.

This clone has more than one count but fewer than ten. The DNA for the CDR3 is TGCGCCAGCAGCCCCAGGACGTCAGGGATCACAGATACGCAGTATTTT. As protein: CASSPRTSGITDTQYF. The gene calls are TRBV5-1 and TRBJ2-3, with D tentatively TRBD1 (5 bases). Between the trimmed V and J ends, which lost 4 bases and 2 bases, there was a span of 17 bases. Looked up from germline, CDR1 is SGHRS and CDR2 is YFSETQ. The CDR3 contains 16 residues.

This clone was detected only a few times. The chain links TRBV2 to TRBJ2-1, with TRBD1 matching 8 bases. Germline loops: CDR1 SNHLY, CDR2 FYNNEI. The V segment lost 2 bases and the J segment 7 bases; nucleotides outside the gene matches: 4. CDR3 size: 14 residues. The CDR3 region is CASSERTGRNEQFF. Written as DNA, the CDR3 is TGTGCCAGCAGTGAAAGGACAGGGAGGAATGAGCAGTTCTTC. Variable domain in full (rest from reference TRBV2 and TRBJ2-1): EPEVTQTPSHQVTQMGQEVILRCVPISNHLYFYWYRQILGQKVEFLVSFYNNEISEKSEIFDDQFSVERPDGSNFTLKIRSTKLEDSAMYFCASSERTGRNEQFFGPGTRLTVL.

For this clone: The sample contains more than one DNA sequence encoding this CDR3. This rearrangement joins TRBV7-9 to TRBJ2-7, with 13 bases identical to TRBD2. The CDR3 has 14 amino acids. V trimming: 5 bases; J trimming: 5 bases; junction bases outside the gene matches: 3. Germline CDR1 is SEHNR and CDR2 is FQNEAQ (reference sequence). The DNA for the CDR3 is TGTGCCAGCAGCCTCGGACTAGCGGGAGACGAGCAGTACTTC. It encodes CASSLGLAGDEQYF.

The chain uses TRBV19 and TRBJ1-5; D call uncertain. In germline, CDR1 is LNHDA, CDR2 SQIVND (reference sequence). The germline V and J ends were trimmed by 3 bases and 3 bases, with 12 bases remaining between them. The CDR3 is made up of 15 amino acids. The CDR3 loop reads CASSIGQAINQPQHF. CDR3 in DNA: TGTGCCAGTAGTATTGGGCAGGCCATCAATCAGCCCCAGCATTTT.

This chain joins TRBV6-6 and TRBJ2-3, with 11 bases that match TRBD1. The V and J ends lost 7 bases and 6 bases, in that order; junction bases with no gene match: 9. The CDR3 loop spans 15 amino acids. The germline CDR1 and CDR2 sequences are MNHNY and SVGAGI (reference sequence). This CDR3 reads CASKFPGQGVDTQYF. DNA of the CDR3: TGTGCCAGCAAATTCCCGGGACAGGGGGTTGATACGCAGTATTTT.

J is TRBJ2-7 and V is TRBV28; D is undetermined. Per germline, CDR1 MDHEN and CDR2 SYDVKM. Trimming pared 4 bases from V and 0 bases from J, leaving 13 bases between. This CDR3 spans 15 amino acids. Here the CDR3 reads CASSSGAFFSYEQYF. As DNA, the CDR3 is TGTGCCAGCAGTTCAGGCGCGTTCTTCTCCTACGAGCAGTACTTC.

The CDR3 is CSFSESGNTIYF. As DNA, the CDR3 is TGCAGCTTTTCCGAGTCTGGAAACACCATATATTTT. The V gene is TRBV29-1, the J gene TRBJ1-3; no clear D gene. The CDR3 spans 12 residues. The V and J ends lost 8 bases and 1 base respectively, with 9 bases between them. The germline CDR1 and CDR2 sequences are SQVTM and ANQGSEA.

The rearrangement joins TRBV5-1 to TRBJ2-5; D is possibly TRBD1 (5 bases). Germline loops: CDR1 SGHRS, CDR2 YFSETQ. The CDR3 runs 13 residues. Trimming left V 7 bases short and J 2 bases short, with 12 bases between. The CDR3 DNA is TGCGCCAGCCATTCAGGGTTTCAAGAGACCCAGTACTTC. Amino acid sequence: CASHSGFQETQYF.

The chain has TRBV11-2 and TRBJ2-7, with D unclear. Germline V gene data show CDR1 as SGHAT and CDR2 as FQNNGV. This CDR3 region has 14 residues. V was trimmed by 5 bases and J by 0 bases, leaving 11 bases between them. CDR3 sequence (DNA): TGTGCCAGCAGCACCCCTATACCCTCCTACGAGCAGTACTTC. As protein: CASSTPIPSYEQYF.

Only one count was recorded for this clone. The rearrangement joins TRBV2 to TRBJ2-7, with D possibly TRBD2 on 6 matching bases. Trimming removed 6 bases from V and 7 bases from J, with 7 bases in between. The CDR3 is 10 residues long. Germline CDR1 SNHLY, CDR2 FYNNEI. This CDR3 is CASSLAEQYF. The CDR3 DNA is TGTGCCAGCAGCCTAGCGGAGCAGTACTTC. The whole variable domain, filled in from reference TRBV2 and TRBJ2-7, reads EPEVTQTPSHQVTQMGQEVILRCVPISNHLYFYWYRQILGQKVEFLVSFYNNEISEKSEIFDDQFSVERPDGSNFTLKIRSTKLEDSAMYFCASSLAEQYFGPGTRLTVT.

The V call is TRBV4-2, the J call TRBJ2-1; 7 bases align to TRBD1. The CDR3 has 16 residues. Looked up from germline, CDR1 is LGHNA and CDR2 is YNFKEQ. Losses at the gene ends were 1 base for V and 4 bases for J; bases not matched to a gene: 7. The CDR3 DNA reads TGTGCCAGCAGCCAAGGGGGGACAGAGCTTTACAATGAGCAGTTCTTC. Encoded protein: CASSQGGTELYNEQFF.

J is TRBJ1-3 and V is TRBV29-1; tentatively, D is TRBD1 (5 bases). Germline lookup yields CDR1 SQVTM and CDR2 ANQGSEA. CDR3 length: 14 residues. The V end lost 4 bases, the J end lost 0 bases, and 10 bases lay between the germline ends. CDR3 sequence (DNA): TGCAGCGTTGGCAGGGATTCCTCTGGAAACACCATATATTTT. Translating it yields CSVGRDSSGNTIYF.